The 19 T cell receptor beta chains below all came from one sample that was sequenced in a study of T cells in Graves' hyperthyroidism and ophthalmopathy. Amplification targeted TCR beta CDR3 regions from RNA transcripts. Initially, a first-round RT-PCR of the TCR CDR3 employed the HTBI primer set. Using its own MiXCR run on the multiplex PCR reads, TCRdb lists one record per CDR3 protein. The table records a few hundred thousand distinct CDR3 sequences, around 15% of them present only once. Sample: blood. The receptors come from a woman aged 25 to 45 with Graves' ophthalmopathy.

Remarks on this clonotype: This clone may be a read error of a much larger clone one base away. CDR3 nucleotide sequence: TGTGCCAGCAGCGTAGCTGGATCGGCACAGTACAATGAGCAGTTCTTC. Translation: CASSVAGSAQYNEQFF. The V and J genes are TRBV9 and TRBJ2-1; D uncertain. This CDR3 spans 16 amino acids. Trimming shortened V by 0 bases and J by 4 bases, and 14 bases separated the two germline ends. Germline CDR1 and CDR2: SGDLS and YYNGEE.

This clonotype was detected many times. CDR3 residues: CASSQATGGKISEAFF. The CDR3 DNA is TGTGCCAGCAGCCAGGCGACAGGGGGCAAGATCTCTGAAGCTTTCTTT. This chain uses TRBV3-1 with TRBJ1-1; TRBD1 matches at 10 bases. The V and J ends lost 3 bases and 6 bases, in that order; junction bases with no gene match: 10. Germline CDR1 and CDR2: LGHDT and YNNKEL (reference sequence). The CDR3 covers 16 residues. The full variable domain, completed using reference TRBV3-1 and TRBJ1-1, is DTAVSQTPKYLVTQMGNDKSIKCEQNLGHDTMYWYKQDSKKFLKIMFSYNNKELIINETVPNRFSPKSPDKAHLNLHINSLELGDSAVYFCASSQATGGKISEAFFGQGTRLTVV.

The chain is built from TRBV20-1 and TRBJ2-5, with 8 nucleotides matching TRBD1. J gave up 1 base and V 5 bases, and 3 bases lay outside the gene matches. Germline CDR1 DFQATT, CDR2 SNEGSKA (reference sequence). This CDR3 has 13 residues. CDR3 DNA: TGCAGTGCTGGGGGACAGGTCCAAGAGACCCAGTACTTC. Translating gives CSAGGQVQETQYF.

The count of this clonotype is one. The rearrangement joins TRBV6-2 or TRBV6-3 to TRBJ1-5; 8 bases align to TRBD1. This CDR3 has 16 amino acids. Germline V lookup: CDR1 MNHEY, CDR2 SVGEGT. The J segment lost 1 base and the V segment lost 10 bases, leaving 12 bases of the junction unmatched. The CDR3 sequence is CAITRDRIGSNQPQHF. CDR3 in DNA: TGTGCCATAACCCGGGACAGGATAGGGAGCAATCAGCCCCAGCATTTT.

The chain recombines TRBV4-2 with TRBJ2-3; D ambiguous. Trimming removed 1 base from V and 2 bases from J, with 10 bases in between. This CDR3 has 15 residues. CDR1 and CDR2 (germline): LGHNA, YNFKEQ. The CDR3 DNA follows: TGTGCCAGCAGCCAAGGTGTGGAACTCACAGATACGCAGTATTTT. Protein sequence: CASSQGVELTDTQYF.

The rearrangement joins TRBV2 to TRBJ2-2; D is uncertain. Per the germline V gene, CDR1 is SNHLY and CDR2 is FYNNEI. Trimming pared 4 bases from V and 4 bases from J, leaving 10 bases between. The CDR3 has 14 residues. The CDR3 DNA reads as TGTGCCAGCAGTGTGTTACAGAGCACCGGGGAGCTGTTTTTT. Encoded protein: CASSVLQSTGELFF.

V is TRBV20-1 and J is TRBJ1-2, with D perhaps TRBD1 (5 bases). Germline-derived CDR1 and CDR2 are DFQATT and SNEGSKA (reference sequence). The V end was cut by 3 bases, the J end by 6 bases, with 11 bases between. CDR3 length: 12 amino acids. CDR3 residues: CSARQGGNGYTF. DNA for the CDR3: TGCAGTGCTAGGCAGGGAGGTAATGGCTACACCTTC.

This clonotype turned up a few times. The rearrangement links TRBV6-1 to TRBJ1-1; D is unclear. The germline V gene has CDR1 MNHNS and CDR2 SASEGT. V gave up 6 bases and J gave up 1 base, with 12 bases separating them. This CDR3 contains 14 residues. CDR3 protein: CASSRPAGNTEAFF. CDR3 nucleotide sequence: TGTGCCAGCAGCCGACCGGCGGGGAACACTGAAGCTTTCTTT.

The J gene is TRBJ2-7, the V gene TRBV27; TRBD2 agrees at 12 bases. This CDR3 has 15 amino acids. With 5 bases clipped from V and 4 bases from J, the junction kept 6 bases outside the gene matches. Per germline, CDR1 MNHEY and CDR2 SMNVEV (reference sequence). CDR3: CASSELAGGRYEQYF. CDR3 bases: TGTGCCAGCAGTGAACTAGCGGGAGGACGGTACGAGCAGTACTTC.

A word on this clonotype: This could be a read error, since a much larger clone is one nucleotide away. The chain uses TRBV12-5 and TRBJ2-1, with 8 bases fitting TRBD1. The tail of the sequence fits TRBJ2-7 better, so the J call may be wrong. The CDR3 has 15 residues. The germline gives CDR1 LGHNT, CDR2 FRNRAP. DNA for the CDR3: TGTGCTAGTGGTTTGGCCAGGGGGCGATACAATGAGCAGTACTTC. Protein: CASGLARGRYNEQYF.

This clonotype was seen a handful of times. The DNA for the CDR3 is TGTGCCAGTAGATCGCCGGGACTAGCGGGGAAAGATACGCAGTATTTT. This gives the protein CASRSPGLAGKDTQYF. The chain links TRBV19 to TRBJ2-3; TRBD2 agrees at 13 bases. This CDR3 has 16 amino acids. The V gene's germline CDR1 is LNHDA and CDR2 SQIVND (reference sequence). The V and J ends lost 6 bases and 5 bases, in that order; junction bases with no gene match: 8.

The J gene is TRBJ1-5, the V gene TRBV20-1; the D gene is possibly TRBD1 (6 bases). Germline CDR1 is DFQATT and CDR2 is SNEGSKA (reference sequence). Trimming removed 1 base from V and 1 base from J, with 11 bases in between. This CDR3 has 15 amino acids. The chain's CDR3 is CSARGGGGSNQPQHF. The CDR3 DNA follows: TGCAGTGCTAGAGGTGGGGGCGGGAGCAATCAGCCCCAGCATTTT.

V and J are TRBV14 and TRBJ2-1; 12 bases line up with TRBD2. The CDR3 covers 15 residues. V shed 6 bases and J 5 bases; nucleotides not matched to a gene: 5. Germline CDR1 SGHDN, CDR2 FVKESK. CDR3 sequence reads: CASSLAGGRNNEQFF. CDR3 sequence (DNA): TGTGCCAGCAGTCTAGCGGGAGGGAGGAACAATGAGCAGTTCTTC.

The chain couples TRBV20-1 to TRBJ1-4; D is possibly TRBD1 (6 bases). Germline CDR1 DFQATT, CDR2 SNEGSKA (reference sequence). V dropped 3 bases and J dropped 1 base, with 12 bases sitting between them. This CDR3 region has 15 residues. The CDR3 nucleotides read TGCAGTGCTAGCCCACTACAGGGAACTAATGAAAAACTGTTTTTT. Translating it yields CSASPLQGTNEKLFF.

This clonotype has a count of ten or more. V and J are TRBV3-1 and TRBJ2-1; 10 positions agree with TRBD2. Germline V gene lookup returns CDR1 LGHDT and CDR2 YNNKEL (reference sequence). CDR3 length: 14 residues. V was pared by 1 base and J by 8 bases, with 2 bases of the junction left unmatched. CDR3 DNA sequence: TGTGCCAGCAGCCAAGGGACTAGCGGTTATGAGCAGTTCTTC. Translated: CASSQGTSGYEQFF.

This chain uses TRBV6-1 with TRBJ2-3, with 8 bases fitting TRBD2. Germline CDR1 reads MNHNS; CDR2 reads SASEGT. This CDR3 region has 15 residues. V lost 6 bases, J lost 5 bases, and 10 bases stayed unmatched. The CDR3 region has the DNA TGTGCCAGCAGGGGGGGACTAGGAAAACGAGATACGCAGTATTTT. Translated, it gives CASRGGLGKRDTQYF.

This clonotype was detected only a few times. The gene calls are TRBV19 and TRBJ1-2, with 10 bases matching TRBD1. Germline V gene data show CDR1 as LNHDA and CDR2 as SQIVND (reference sequence). V lost 3 bases to trimming and J lost 2 bases; unmatched junction nucleotides: 6. The CDR3 loop spans 16 amino acids. CDR3 sequence: CASSIDRDRGNYGYTF. The CDR3 DNA sequence: TGTGCCAGTAGTATTGATAGGGACAGGGGCAACTATGGCTACACCTTC.

This clonotype was picked up a small number of times. The chain joins TRBV2 to TRBJ2-7; no clear D. This CDR3 comprises 15 residues. CDR1 is SNHLY, CDR2 FYNNEI, per germline. With 3 bases removed from V and 2 bases from J, the gap between germline ends came to 14 bases. This chain's CDR3 is CASSDEGPGTYEQYF. The CDR3 DNA sequence: TGTGCCAGCAGTGATGAAGGTCCAGGCACCTACGAGCAGTACTTC.

The chain recombines TRBV28 with TRBJ1-5, with 11 bases identical to TRBD1. Germline V gene data show CDR1 as MDHEN and CDR2 as SYDVKM. CDR3 length: 14 residues. V gave up 11 bases and J gave up 3 bases; unmatched junction bases: 6. The CDR3 protein is CAHGQGAFNQPQHF. CDR3 nucleotides: TGTGCCCACGGACAGGGGGCGTTCAATCAGCCCCAGCATTTT.